The 27 T cell receptor beta chains below come from one sample, sequenced in a study of CD8+ T cells in alopecia areata (dated by TCRdb to 2017 to 2018). The library was built by means of the immunoSEQ multiplex PCR assay. For TCR sequencing, RNA was extracted from every sample and reverse transcribed into cDNA to serve as template. Drawn from immuneACCESS, this table holds only the in-frame rearrangements with V and J called that TCRdb kept. Clones are partly lost; checked studies trace under half to an unresolved V gene and leave the rest unexplained. The sample table shows about 150,000 clones, and less than 65% are seen once. The ten biggest clones cover 36% of the sample. The sequencing input was CD8+ T cells sorted from blood. The receptors were sampled from a human donor in good health.

This clone was observed a handful of times. The V gene is TRBV11-2, the J gene TRBJ2-1; weak D call: TRBD1 (6 bases). The CDR3 loop spans 14 amino acids. Trimming took 2 bases from V and 4 from J, leaving 9 bases between them. Germline CDR1 is SGHAT and CDR2 is FQNNGV. The CDR3 protein is CASSLTGIYNEQFF. The CDR3 DNA reads TGTGCCAGCAGCTTAACAGGGATTTACAATGAGCAGTTCTTC.

V and J are TRBV7-9 and TRBJ2-5; 8 positions match TRBD1. CDR3 length equals 17 residues. Germline CDR1 reads SEHNR; CDR2 reads FQNEAQ (reference sequence). J lost 4 bases, V lost 4 bases, and 14 bases had no gene match. CDR3 protein: CASSSPFLDRDIETQYF. The DNA of the CDR3 is TGTGCCAGCAGCTCGCCCTTTCTGGACAGGGATATAGAGACCCAGTACTTC.

The chain is built from TRBV7-9 and TRBJ2-7; D is ambiguous. Germline CDR1 is SEHNR and CDR2 is FQNEAQ (reference sequence). This CDR3 spans 11 amino acids. V was clipped by 4 bases and J by 6 bases, with 7 bases between them. CDR3 nucleotide sequence: TGTGCCAGCAGCTCCGCGGCCGAGCAGTACTTC. It encodes CASSSAAEQYF.

Comments on this clone: A read error may account for a junction end that differs from germline. This chain uses TRBV29-1 with TRBJ2-3, with TRBD1 matching over 10 bases. The CDR3 sequence is 17 residues long. Germline V gene data show CDR1 as SQVTM and CDR2 as ANQGSEA. CDR3 amino acids: CGVEAVLGQGLTDTQYF. CDR3 bases: TGCGGCGTTGAAGCGGTTTTGGGACAGGGGCTCACAGATACGCAGTATTTT.

V gene TRBV5-4 combines with J gene TRBJ2-1; no clear D gene. V lost 4 bases, J lost 4 bases, and 6 bases lay in between. This CDR3 comprises 12 residues. Germline values: CDR1 SGHNT, CDR2 YYREEE (reference sequence). CDR3 sequence (DNA): TGTGCCAGCAGCCTCAGATACAATGAGCAGTTCTTC. This encodes CASSLRYNEQFF.

The CDR3 spells CASSFGAISYEQYF. The CDR3 DNA sequence: TGTGCCAGCAGCTTCGGCGCAATATCCTACGAGCAGTACTTC. This chain connects TRBV7-8 to TRBJ2-7; unclear D gene. V lost 3 bases and J 1 base, leaving 10 bases between the germline ends. CDR1 and CDR2 from the germline V gene are SGHVS and FQNEAQ. The CDR3 runs to 14 residues. The full variable domain, completed using reference TRBV7-8 and TRBJ2-7, is GAGVSQSPRYKVAKRGQDVALRCDPISGHVSLFWYQQALGQGPEFLTYFQNEAQLDKSGLPSDRFFAERPEGSVSTLKIQRTQQEDSAVYLCASSFGAISYEQYFGPGTRLTVT.

The CDR3 reads CASSSGLAGDSYEQYF. DNA for the CDR3: TGTGCCAGCAGTTCCGGACTAGCGGGAGACTCCTACGAGCAGTACTTC. The chain employs TRBV2 and TRBJ2-7; 13 positions agree with TRBD2. Trimming took 5 bases from V and 0 from J; bases not matched to a gene: 4. The V gene's germline CDR1 is SNHLY and CDR2 FYNNEI. The CDR3 is 16 amino acids.

The rearrangement links TRBV5-6 to TRBJ2-5; D gene uncertain. Between the trimmed V and J ends, which lost 2 bases and 3 bases, there was a span of 14 bases. Germline CDR1 reads SGHDT; CDR2 reads YYEEEE. The CDR3 loop spans 15 amino acids. DNA for the CDR3: TGTGCCAGCAGCTTTAGTTGGGGTATGGAAGAGACCCAGTACTTC. Protein: CASSFSWGMEETQYF.

This clone was observed a few times. The chain joins TRBV12-5 to TRBJ2-7, with 7 nucleotides matching TRBD1. V dropped 11 bases and J dropped 4; count of bases not matched to a gene: 11. The CDR3 is 13 residues long. Germline V CDR1 and CDR2: LGHNT, FRNRAP. CDR3 in amino acids: CARTTGVIYEQYF. In DNA, the CDR3 is TGTGCTCGGACCACAGGGGTCATATACGAGCAGTACTTC.

The rearrangement links TRBV6-6 to TRBJ2-7; 10 bases agree with TRBD2. Trimming took 7 bases from V and 5 from J; bases not matched to a gene: 8. The CDR3 loop spans 14 amino acids. Germline assignment: CDR1 MNHNY and CDR2 SVGAGI (reference sequence). CDR3 sequence reads: CASILAGATDEQYF. The CDR3 region has the DNA TGTGCCAGCATCCTAGCGGGAGCCACCGACGAGCAGTACTTC.

To note about this clone: Additional DNA sequences in this sample encode the identical CDR3. V usage is TRBV7-9 and J usage is TRBJ1-5, with unresolved D. Germline V CDR1 and CDR2: SEHNR, FQNEAQ (reference sequence). The CDR3 contains 13 residues. The V gene lost 5 bases and the J gene lost 4 bases, with 9 bases spanning the gap. The CDR3 nucleotides are TGTGCCAGCAGCCCCGCAGGTAATCAGCCCCAGCATTTT. It yields the protein CASSPAGNQPQHF.

The chain has TRBV5-6 and TRBJ2-1; D is unclear. In germline, CDR1 is SGHDT, CDR2 YYEEEE. The CDR3 extends over 12 amino acids. V was pared by 4 bases and J by 4 bases, with 6 bases between. The CDR3 here is CASSRLYNEQFF. The CDR3 bases are TGTGCCAGCAGCCGACTTTACAATGAGCAGTTCTTC.

The V and J genes are TRBV4-1 and TRBJ2-2; TRBD1 might be the D (8 bases). CDR1 is MGHRA, CDR2 YSYEKL, per germline. The V gene lost 3 bases and the J gene lost 4 bases, with 15 bases spanning the gap. The CDR3 contains 16 residues. This chain's CDR3 is CASSHQTGGATGELFF. The CDR3 coding sequence is TGCGCCAGCAGCCACCAAACAGGGGGGGCCACCGGGGAGCTGTTTTTT.

V is TRBV5-4 and J is TRBJ2-7; 13 nucleotides agree with TRBD2. Losses at the gene ends were 5 bases for V and 3 bases for J; bases not matched to a gene: 8. The CDR3 has 16 residues. CDR1 SGHNT and CDR2 YYREEE come from the germline V gene (reference sequence). The CDR3 sequence: CASSRWTSGRNYEQYF. Written as DNA, the CDR3 is TGTGCCAGCAGTCGGTGGACTAGCGGGAGAAACTACGAGCAGTACTTC.

This clone is a singleton in its sample. The V and J genes are TRBV5-6 and TRBJ1-4, with TRBD1 as a possible D gene (6 bases). V was trimmed by 0 bases and J by 7 bases, leaving 10 bases between them. The CDR3 is 14 residues long. Germline-derived CDR1 and CDR2 are SGHDT and YYEEEE. The CDR3: CASSLEAGAEKLFF. In DNA form, the CDR3 reads TGTGCCAGCAGCTTGGAGGCAGGGGCTGAAAAACTGTTTTTT.

The sample holds a few counts of this clone. For the CDR3, the DNA is TGTGCCAGCAGCTTAGGTCCGGTTTATAGCTCCTACGAGCAGTACTTC. The encoded protein is CASSLGPVYSSYEQYF. V and J are TRBV7-2 and TRBJ2-7; D gene uncertain. The ends were cut back, 1 base at V and 0 bases at J, with 13 bases in the middle. From germline, CDR1 is SGHTA and CDR2 FQGNSA. This CDR3 is 16 amino acids long.

This clone appeared a few times. The chain recombines TRBV11-1 with TRBJ2-6, with unresolved D. Trimming shortened V by 5 bases and J by 0 bases, and 5 bases separated the two germline ends. The CDR3 loop spans 14 amino acids. Germline V gene lookup returns CDR1 SGHAT and CDR2 FQDESV (reference sequence). CDR3 sequence reads: CASSLLSGANVLTF. The CDR3 coding sequence is TGTGCCAGCAGCCTGCTCTCTGGGGCCAACGTCCTGACTTTC.

This clone occurred a few times. The sample contains more than one DNA sequence encoding this CDR3. J is TRBJ1-2 and V is TRBV29-1, with D maybe TRBD1 (6 bases). V was shortened by 3 bases and J by 7 bases, with 9 bases between the two germline ends. Germline lookup yields CDR1 SQVTM and CDR2 ANQGSEA. There are 11 residues in the CDR3. CDR3 coding DNA: TGCAGCGTTGAGCACAGGGTTGGCTACACCTTC. This translates into CSVEHRVGYTF.

As to this clone: Other DNA variants within this sample encode the same CDR3. The V call is TRBV29-1, the J call TRBJ2-5, with D perhaps TRBD2 (5 bases). The germline V gene encodes CDR1 SQVTM and CDR2 ANQGSEA. V was shortened by 0 bases and J by 7 bases, with 21 bases between the two germline ends. The CDR3 has 16 residues. CDR3 bases: TGCAGCGTTGAAGATCCGGCAGGAGGTAATGGGTGGACCCAGTACTTC. Its protein product is CSVEDPAGGNGWTQYF. Complete variable domain (other parts from reference TRBV29-1 and TRBJ2-5): SAVISQKPSRDICQRGTSLTIQCQVDSQVTMMFWYRQQPGQSLTLIATANQGSEATYESGFVIDKFPISRPNLTFSTLTVSNMSPEDSSIYLCSVEDPAGGNGWTQYFGPGTRLLVL.

The chain links TRBV6-6 to TRBJ1-2, with D tentatively TRBD1 (5 bases). In germline, CDR1 is MNHNY, CDR2 SVGAGI (reference sequence). Deletions cut 2 bases from V and 11 bases from J, with 18 bases between. The CDR3 loop spans 14 amino acids. The CDR3 loop is CASSYIAREKEYTF. The CDR3 DNA reads TGTGCCAGCAGTTACATTGCCAGGGAGAAGGAATACACCTTC.

This rearrangement joins TRBV30 to TRBJ1-5; no reliable D call. V was trimmed by 2 bases and J by 3 bases, leaving 11 bases between them. Looked up from germline, CDR1 is GTSNPN and CDR2 is SVGIG (reference sequence). The CDR3 loop spans 14 amino acids. The DNA for the CDR3 is TGTGCCTGGAGTCTGGCCAGCCCCAATCAGCCCCAGCATTTT. This encodes CAWSLASPNQPQHF.

The chain has TRBV29-1 and TRBJ1-1; TRBD1 matches at 7 bases. This CDR3 region has 10 residues. With V trimmed by 4 bases and J by 11 bases, 4 bases remained unmatched. Germline V gene sequence: CDR1 SQVTM, CDR2 ANQGSEA. DNA of the CDR3: TGCAGCGTTGGAGAGGGGGCCGCTTTCTTT. Its translation: CSVGEGAAFF. The entire variable domain, with the rest obtained from reference TRBV29-1 and TRBJ1-1, is as follows: SAVISQKPSRDICQRGTSLTIQCQVDSQVTMMFWYRQQPGQSLTLIATANQGSEATYESGFVIDKFPISRPNLTFSTLTVSNMSPEDSSIYLCSVGEGAAFFGQGTRLTVV.

The gene calls are TRBV14 and TRBJ2-1; TRBD2 matches 10 bases. The CDR3 extends over 16 amino acids. Germline V gene lookup returns CDR1 SGHDN and CDR2 FVKESK. Trimming removed 3 bases from V and 7 bases from J; junction bases left unmatched: 9. CDR3 sequence (DNA): TGTGCCAGCAGCCAGAGAGCGGGAGGGCTTAAGAATGAGCAGTTCTTC. It is translated as CASSQRAGGLKNEQFF.

This clone turned up a few times. The V call is TRBV18, the J call TRBJ2-1, with 14 bases matching TRBD2. V shed 3 bases and J 7 bases; nucleotides not matched to a gene: 8. Germline V gives CDR1 KGHSH, CDR2 LQKENI. CDR3 size: 17 residues. CDR3 nucleotide sequence: TGTGCCAGCTCACCTCCCTGGACTAGCGGGAGGCGTAATGAGCAGTTCTTC. Its translation: CASSPPWTSGRRNEQFF.

The chain carries TRBV7-9 and TRBJ1-1; a possible D gene is TRBD1 (6 bases). Germline loops: CDR1 SEHNR, CDR2 FQNEAQ (reference sequence). V lost 2 bases to trimming and J lost 1 base, with 11 bases between them. This CDR3 comprises 15 residues. DNA of the CDR3: TGTGCCAGCAGCTTATCGGCAGGGGCGAACACTGAAGCTTTCTTT. Translating gives CASSLSAGANTEAFF.

The count of this clone is one. The V call is TRBV6-5, the J call TRBJ2-7; D unresolved. The CDR3 sequence is 12 residues long. The germline CDR1 and CDR2 sequences are MNHEY and SVGAGI. Trimming removed 5 bases from V and 3 bases from J, with 8 bases in between. The CDR3 spells CASSQNSYEQYF. DNA for the CDR3: TGTGCCAGCAGTCAGAACAGCTACGAGCAGTACTTC.

The J gene is TRBJ2-1, the V gene TRBV15; 7 bases fit TRBD2. The J segment lost 5 bases and the V segment lost 0 bases, leaving 4 bases of the junction unmatched. Germline CDR1 is LNHNV and CDR2 is YYDKDF (reference sequence). This CDR3 spans 15 amino acids. CDR3 sequence reads: CATSRDGLADNEQFF. In DNA form, the CDR3 reads TGTGCCACCAGCAGAGATGGCCTAGCGGACAATGAGCAGTTCTTC. The complete variable domain, with remaining parts taken from reference TRBV15 and TRBJ2-1, reads DAMVIQNPRYQVTQFGKPVTLSCSQTLNHNVMYWYQQKSSQAPKLLFHYYDKDFNNEADTPDNFQSRRPNTSFCFLDIRSPGLGDTAMYLCATSRDGLADNEQFFGPGTRLTVL.